What follows are 29 T cell receptor beta chains derived from one specimen sequenced in a study of blood T cell repertoires in COVID-19. This table comes from immunoSEQ multiplex PCR, and its TCRdb copy is limited to in-frame clones, with some not included. Among about 200,000 clones, around 86% were seen once, and the ten largest hold 4.5% to 7%. Sample: PBMCs or T cells enriched from blood (not recorded which). The receptors here all came from a man between 35 and 55 years old with acute COVID-19.

CDR3 sequence (DNA): TGTGCCTGGAGGAACCCGGGACAGGGGGTGTCTGGCTACACCTTC. This encodes CAWRNPGQGVSGYTF. V usage is TRBV30 and J usage is TRBJ1-2, with 11 bases matching TRBD1. CDR3 length equals 15 residues. The V and J ends lost 3 bases and 7 bases, in that order; junction bases with no gene match: 10. Germline CDR1 GTSNPN, CDR2 SVGIG (reference sequence).

The V gene is TRBV7-9, the J gene TRBJ1-2; 9 bases fit TRBD1. Trimming removed 5 bases from V and 7 bases from J; junction bases left unmatched: 11. The CDR3 contains 15 residues. The germline V gene encodes CDR1 SEHNR and CDR2 FQNEAQ (reference sequence). CDR3 sequence reads: CASSPTGGASFGYTF. CDR3 in DNA: TGTGCCAGCAGCCCCACAGGGGGCGCGTCGTTTGGCTACACCTTC.

The J gene is TRBJ2-3, the V gene TRBV7-3; D is unclear. Trimming shortened V by 4 bases and J by 7 bases, and 9 bases separated the two germline ends. CDR3 length: 12 residues. CDR1 and CDR2 from the germline V gene are SGHTA and FQGTGA. CDR3 sequence reads: CASSSNSNTQYF. In DNA, the CDR3 is TGTGCCAGCAGCTCGAACTCCAATACGCAGTATTTT. Full variable domain (rest looked up from reference TRBV7-3 and TRBJ2-3): GAGVSQTPSNKVTEKGKYVELRCDPISGHTALYWYRQSLGQGPEFLIYFQGTGAADDSGLPNDRFFAVRPEGSVSTLKIQRTERGDSAVYLCASSSNSNTQYFGPGTRLTVL.

The J gene is TRBJ1-1, the V gene TRBV9; D is ambiguous. CDR1 and CDR2 (germline): SGDLS, YYNGEE. The CDR3 is 13 residues long. With 0 bases removed from V and 7 bases from J, the gap between germline ends came to 10 bases. CDR3 region: CASSVGGVGEAFF. CDR3 DNA: TGTGCCAGCAGCGTAGGTGGAGTGGGTGAAGCTTTCTTT.

The V call is TRBV27, the J call TRBJ2-7, with D tentatively TRBD1 (6 bases). Germline lookup yields CDR1 MNHEY and CDR2 SMNVEV (reference sequence). Trimming cost V 4 bases and J 5 bases, with 18 bases left between them. The CDR3 is made up of 15 amino acids. CDR3 in DNA: TGTGCCAGCAGTTCCCCCGGTAAGGGGGTCAACGAGCAGTACTTC. Protein sequence: CASSSPGKGVNEQYF.

The chain employs TRBV2 and TRBJ2-7; TRBD1 aligns across 8 bases. Per the germline V gene, CDR1 is SNHLY and CDR2 is FYNNEI. V shed 5 bases and J 1 base; nucleotides not matched to a gene: 4. This CDR3 is built from 14 residues. The CDR3 sequence is CASSLDRGSYEQYF. The CDR3 DNA reads TGTGCCAGCAGTCTTGACAGGGGTTCCTACGAGCAGTACTTC.

This clone was observed a few times. The V and J genes are TRBV5-4 and TRBJ2-7; D not certain. The CDR3 contains 11 residues. Trimming pared 1 base from V and 5 bases from J, leaving 4 bases between. From germline, CDR1 is SGHNT and CDR2 YYREEE (reference sequence). CDR3 nucleotide sequence: TGTGCCAGCAGCTTGACTGACGAGCAGTACTTC. Translation gives CASSLTDEQYF. Full variable domain (missing parts from reference TRBV5-4 and TRBJ2-7): ETGVTQSPTHLIKTRGQQVTLRCSSQSGHNTVSWYQQALGQGPQFIFQYYREEENGRGNFPPRFSGLQFPNYSSELNVNALELDDSALYLCASSLTDEQYFGPGTRLTVT.

This clone showed up just once. The rearrangement joins TRBV27 to TRBJ2-5, with TRBD2 matching 14 bases. The CDR3 spans 14 residues. V dropped 7 bases and J dropped 4; count of bases not matched to a gene: 2. Germline V CDR1 and CDR2: MNHEY, SMNVEV (reference sequence). The CDR3 reads CASTGLAGAETQYF. For the CDR3, the DNA is TGTGCCAGCACGGGACTAGCGGGAGCAGAGACCCAGTACTTC.

The V and J genes are TRBV24-1 and TRBJ2-1; 8 bases map to TRBD2. V lost 9 bases and J lost 12; bases outside the gene matches: 9. This CDR3 has 12 residues. The germline V gene encodes CDR1 KGHDR and CDR2 SFDVKD. Written as DNA, the CDR3 is TGTGCCACCGGGACCACTAGCGGTTCGCAGTTCTTC. Protein sequence: CATGTTSGSQFF.

This chain uses TRBV7-3 with TRBJ2-5; 12 bases fit TRBD2. Germline V gene lookup returns CDR1 SGHTA and CDR2 FQGTGA. Trimming at V came to 5 bases and at J to 1 base, leaving 11 bases not matched to a gene. The CDR3 is 18 residues long. This CDR3 is CASSQAGWTSGIQETQYF. In nucleotides, the CDR3 is TGTGCCAGCAGCCAAGCCGGATGGACTAGCGGGATCCAAGAGACCCAGTACTTC.

This chain joins TRBV5-1 and TRBJ2-1; 9 nucleotides align to TRBD1. Germline loops: CDR1 SGHRS, CDR2 YFSETQ. Trimming took 4 bases from V and 4 from J; bases not matched to a gene: 9. The CDR3 has 16 amino acids. The CDR3 reads CASSPPGTGPYNEQFF. In DNA form, the CDR3 reads TGCGCCAGCAGCCCACCCGGGACAGGGCCTTACAATGAGCAGTTCTTC.

This clone was picked up one time. V gene TRBV24-1 combines with J gene TRBJ1-1, with D maybe TRBD1 (6 bases). CDR3 length: 13 amino acids. The germline V and J ends were trimmed by 8 bases and 5 bases, with 14 bases remaining between them. The V gene's germline CDR1 is KGHDR and CDR2 SFDVKD. The chain's CDR3 is CATTQGQGTEAFF. The CDR3, as DNA: TGTGCCACCACCCAGGGGCAGGGGACTGAAGCTTTCTTT.

The V gene is TRBV5-1, the J gene TRBJ1-4, with a tentative D call TRBD1 (6 bases). Germline values: CDR1 SGHRS, CDR2 YFSETQ. V lost 4 bases and J lost 3, with 10 bases in between. This CDR3 is 14 amino acids long. The CDR3 DNA is TGCGCCAGCAGCCTACAGGGCGCTAATGAAAAACTGTTTTTT. As protein: CASSLQGANEKLFF. The whole variable domain, filled in from reference TRBV5-1 and TRBJ1-4, reads KAGVTQTPRYLIKTRGQQVTLSCSPISGHRSVSWYQQTPGQGLQFLFEYFSETQRNKGNFPGRFSGRQFSNSRSEMNVSTLELGDSALYLCASSLQGANEKLFFGSGTQLSVL.

The chain couples TRBV10-3 to TRBJ1-5, with 7 bases that match TRBD1. The germline V gene encodes CDR1 ENHRY and CDR2 SYGVKD. This CDR3 contains 12 residues. The trim removed 10 bases at V and 3 bases at J, leaving 3 bases unmatched. In nucleotides, the CDR3 is TGTGCCAGCGGGACAGTCAATCAGCCCCAGCATTTT. It is translated as CASGTVNQPQHF.

This clone was recorded a few times. The rearrangement links TRBV5-4 to TRBJ2-7; D is unresolved. In germline, CDR1 is SGHNT, CDR2 YYREEE (reference sequence). The CDR3 runs 14 residues. V gave up 0 bases and J gave up 0 bases, with 7 bases separating them. CDR3 bases: TGTGCCAGCAGCTTGGCCCACGGCTCCTACGAGCAGTACTTC. Translating gives CASSLAHGSYEQYF.

The chain couples TRBV21-1 to TRBJ1-3; the table's D gene call, TRBD1, was not cross checked with the DNA. TRBV21-1 has pseudogene status. There are 19 residues in the CDR3. CDR3 in amino acids: CASSKAKTGNGRSGNTIYF. CDR3 in DNA: TGTGCCAGCAGCAAAGCCAAGACAGGGAACGGGCGCTCTGGAAACACCATATATTTT.

This clone has only a few counts. The chain couples TRBV10-1 to TRBJ1-1; TRBD1 is a possible D gene (5 bases). The CDR3 sequence is 12 residues long. Germline assignment: CDR1 WNHNN and CDR2 SYGVQD (reference sequence). The V gene lost 8 bases and the J gene lost 6 bases, with 13 bases spanning the gap. CDR3 DNA sequence: TGCGCCAGCGCGGGGGAAAACGCTGAAGCTTTCTTT. Encoded protein: CASAGENAEAFF.

The chain has TRBV27 and TRBJ1-3; D is unresolved. V shed 2 bases and J shed 0 bases, with 8 bases lying between them. From germline, CDR1 is MNHEY and CDR2 SMNVEV (reference sequence). The CDR3 has 15 amino acids. The CDR3 loop is CASSLQKNSGNTIYF. The CDR3 coding sequence is TGTGCCAGCAGTTTACAGAAGAACTCTGGAAACACCATATATTTT.

This chain connects TRBV11-2 to TRBJ2-7; 8 bases agree with TRBD1. Looked up from germline, CDR1 is SGHAT and CDR2 is FQNNGV. The V and J ends lost 6 bases and 5 bases, in that order; junction bases with no gene match: 12. The CDR3 covers 15 residues. DNA of the CDR3: TGTGCCAGCAGTTATACAGGGGGATTTGGGGACGAGCAGTACTTC. Protein product: CASSYTGGFGDEQYF.

This clone was observed a few times. The V and J genes are TRBV7-8 and TRBJ1-1; D possibly corresponds to TRBD1 (6 bases). Deletions cut 3 bases from V and 2 bases from J, with 10 bases between. CDR3 length equals 14 residues. Germline CDR1 SGHVS, CDR2 FQNEAQ. Here the CDR3 reads CASSLTTGNTEAFF. The CDR3 DNA is TGTGCCAGCAGCTTGACGACAGGTAACACTGAAGCTTTCTTT.

The chain uses TRBV19 and TRBJ2-2; possibly TRBD2 for D (6 bases). The CDR3 is 14 amino acids. V lost 0 bases and J lost 10, with 12 bases in between. The germline gives CDR1 LNHDA, CDR2 SQIVND (reference sequence). The CDR3 nucleotides read TGTGCCAGTAGTATAGATCATGGGGGACTGGAGCTGTTTTTT. Translated: CASSIDHGGLELFF.

V gene TRBV12-3 or TRBV12-4 combines with J gene TRBJ1-1, with 8 bases aligning to TRBD1. CDR3 size: 11 residues. J lost 11 bases, V lost 6 bases, and 5 bases had no gene match. The CDR3 protein is CASRRTGWAFF. The CDR3 DNA reads TGTGCCAGCAGAAGGACAGGGTGGGCTTTCTTT.

To note about this clone: Other DNA sequences in this sample translate to the same CDR3. The rearrangement uses TRBV19 and TRBJ2-5; 7 nucleotides match TRBD1. The germline V gene has CDR1 LNHDA and CDR2 SQIVND (reference sequence). The CDR3 totals 15 residues. V lost 1 base, J lost 2 bases, and 4 bases stayed unmatched. The CDR3 sequence is CASSIGGTVQETQYF. The CDR3 region has the DNA TGTGCCAGTAGTATAGGTGGGACAGTTCAAGAGACCCAGTACTTC.

The genes are TRBV5-4 and TRBJ2-7, with 15 positions matching TRBD2. The germline CDR1 and CDR2 sequences are SGHNT and YYREEE (reference sequence). The CDR3 extends over 16 amino acids. V lost 4 bases and J lost 6; bases outside the gene matches: 8. CDR3 nucleotides: TGTGCCAGCAGCATGGGACTAGCGGGAGGAGCGGTCGAGCAGTACTTC. This gives the protein CASSMGLAGGAVEQYF.

The gene calls are TRBV7-8 and TRBJ2-1; D perhaps matches TRBD2 (7 bases). CDR1 SGHVS and CDR2 FQNEAQ come from the germline V gene. V dropped 5 bases and J dropped 8 bases, with 19 bases sitting between them. The CDR3 consists of 15 residues. In nucleotides, the CDR3 is TGTGCCAGCAGCCGAAGGGGGGGCCCCCGGGATGAGCAGTTCTTC. This gives the protein CASSRRGGPRDEQFF.

This chain joins TRBV15 and TRBJ1-5, with TRBD1 matching over 7 bases. The CDR3 has 16 amino acids. From germline, CDR1 is LNHNV and CDR2 YYDKDF (reference sequence). V shed 3 bases and J 1 base; nucleotides not matched to a gene: 6. The DNA for the CDR3 is TGTGCCACCAGCAGCAAGGGGGCTCAGAGCAATCAGCCCCAGCATTTT. Protein sequence: CATSSKGAQSNQPQHF.

This chain links TRBV28 with TRBJ1-1; D unclear. Germline V gene sequence: CDR1 MDHEN, CDR2 SYDVKM. The CDR3 covers 15 residues. The ends were cut back, 6 bases at V and 3 bases at J, with 17 bases in the middle. This CDR3 reads CASRPPSGSYTEAFF. As DNA, the CDR3 is TGTGCCAGCAGACCCCCCTCGGGGAGCTACACTGAAGCTTTCTTT.

The chain has TRBV9 and TRBJ2-5, with a weak D call TRBD1 (6 bases). Germline V gene lookup returns CDR1 SGDLS and CDR2 YYNGEE. The CDR3 sequence is 16 residues long. The ends were cut back, 4 bases at V and 2 bases at J, with 18 bases in the middle. The CDR3 loop is CASSSGQQPGQETQYF. The CDR3 DNA follows: TGTGCCAGCAGCTCCGGACAGCAACCCGGACAAGAGACCCAGTACTTC.

CDR3 protein: CASGPGTGGPSVFF. Here the CDR3 DNA reads TGTGCCAGCGGCCCGGGGACAGGGGGCCCTAGCGTCTTCTTT. This chain joins TRBV28 and TRBJ1-1, with TRBD1 matching over 12 bases. V shed 8 bases, J shed 14 bases, and the junction held 15 bases outside the gene matches. The CDR3 has 14 amino acids. CDR1 MDHEN and CDR2 SYDVKM come from the germline V gene.